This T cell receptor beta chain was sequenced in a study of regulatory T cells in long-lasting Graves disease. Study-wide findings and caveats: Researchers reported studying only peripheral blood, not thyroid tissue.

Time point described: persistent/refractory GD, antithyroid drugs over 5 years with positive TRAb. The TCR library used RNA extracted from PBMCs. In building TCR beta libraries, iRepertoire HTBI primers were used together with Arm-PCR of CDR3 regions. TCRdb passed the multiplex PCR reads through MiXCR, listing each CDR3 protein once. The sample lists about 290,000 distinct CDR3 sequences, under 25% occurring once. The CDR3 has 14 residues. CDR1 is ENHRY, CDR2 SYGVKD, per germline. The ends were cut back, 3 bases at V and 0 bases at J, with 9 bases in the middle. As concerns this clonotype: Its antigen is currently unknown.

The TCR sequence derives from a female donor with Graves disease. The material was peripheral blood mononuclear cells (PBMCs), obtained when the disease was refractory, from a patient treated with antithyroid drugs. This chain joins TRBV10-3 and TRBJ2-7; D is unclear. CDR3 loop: CAISDGRSSYEQYF. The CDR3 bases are TGTGCCATCAGTGACGGAAGAAGCTCCTACGAGCAGTACTTC.